Below, 12 T cell receptor beta chains from the same sample are listed, as sequenced in a study of OX40 agonist ivuxolimab in advanced cancers. Profiling relied on immunoSEQ multiplex PCR, and the TCRdb table lists in-frame clones only, not all of them. The sample shows roughly 49,000 clones, roughly 84% of them seen only once. The input for sequencing was CD4+ or CD8+ T cells sorted from blood, taken in a trial of the OX40 agonist ivuxolimab. These receptors were collected from an adult with an advanced solid tumor such as melanoma, head and neck, liver or kidney cancer.

CDR3 in amino acids: CASQDVDNSPLHF. CDR3 DNA sequence: TGTGCCAGCCAGGACGTCGATAATTCACCCCTCCACTTT. The V and J genes are TRBV2 and TRBJ1-6; D not certain. V was cut by 8 bases and J by 5 bases, with 10 bases left in between. This CDR3 is built from 13 residues. The V gene's germline CDR1 is SNHLY and CDR2 FYNNEI.

The chain has TRBV1 and TRBJ2-7. TRBV1 corresponds to a pseudogene. The CDR3 loop spans 16 amino acids. The CDR3 is CTSSQADPGAICEQYF. CDR3 bases: TGCACCAGCAGCCAAGCGGATCCGGGGGCGATCTGCGAGCAGTACTTC.

V usage is TRBV6-1 and J usage is TRBJ2-1; no definite D call. The CDR3 is 13 amino acids. The germline V gene has CDR1 MNHNS and CDR2 SASEGT. Trimming pared 7 bases from V and 7 bases from J, leaving 14 bases between. The CDR3: CASTYRYDNEQFF. Here the CDR3 DNA reads TGTGCCAGCACATATAGGTACGATAATGAGCAGTTCTTC.

The rearrangement uses TRBV9 and TRBJ2-5; unclear D gene. This CDR3 is 13 amino acids long. CDR1 is SGDLS, CDR2 YYNGEE, per germline. V lost 0 bases to trimming and J lost 2 bases, with 5 bases between them. CDR3 sequence reads: CASSVAGQETQYF. Written as DNA, the CDR3 is TGTGCCAGCAGCGTAGCTGGGCAAGAGACCCAGTACTTC.

The chain is built from TRBV9 and TRBJ2-3, with 10 bases lining up with TRBD2. CDR1 SGDLS and CDR2 YYNGEE come from the germline V gene. With 0 bases clipped from V and 5 bases from J, the junction kept 9 bases outside the gene matches. The CDR3 covers 17 residues. The CDR3 spells CASSVALSSGGIDTQYF. The CDR3 bases are TGTGCCAGCAGCGTAGCTTTGTCTAGCGGGGGAATAGATACGCAGTATTTT. Looking up the rest from reference TRBV9 and TRBJ2-3 gives the full variable domain: DSGVTQTPKHLITATGQRVTLRCSPRSGDLSVYWYQQSLDQGLQFLIQYYNGEERAKGNILERFSAQQFPDLHSELNLSSLELGDSALYFCASSVALSSGGIDTQYFGPGTRLTVL.

The V and J genes are TRBV11-1 and TRBJ2-7; D remains ambiguous. CDR1 is SGHAT and CDR2 is FQDESV in the germline V gene (reference sequence). The CDR3 sequence is 11 residues long. The ends were cut back, 0 bases at V and 11 bases at J, with 8 bases in the middle. The CDR3 loop reads CASSLAGSKYF. CDR3 sequence (DNA): TGTGCCAGCAGCTTAGCCGGGTCTAAGTACTTC.

The J gene is TRBJ2-3, the V gene TRBV10-1, with D perhaps matching TRBD2 (7 bases). Deletions cut 2 bases from V and 4 bases from J, with 10 bases between. Looked up from germline, CDR1 is WNHNN and CDR2 is SYGVQD (reference sequence). The CDR3 runs to 14 residues. CDR3 coding DNA: TGCGCCAGCAGTGAGGGCGGGGGCGCAGATACGCAGTATTTT. Translation: CASSEGGGADTQYF.

This clone has only a few counts. V usage is TRBV29-1 and J usage is TRBJ1-1; no clear D. The V gene's germline CDR1 is SQVTM and CDR2 ANQGSEA. V was cut by 7 bases and J by 0 bases, with 9 bases left in between. The CDR3 has 12 residues. The CDR3 coding sequence is TGCAGCGCTAGGACCGTGAACACTGAAGCTTTCTTT. Amino acids: CSARTVNTEAFF.

In this sample, this clone turned up a few times. The V call is TRBV6-5, the J call TRBJ1-2; a weak D match, TRBD1 (5 bases). V shed 5 bases and J shed 4 bases, with 14 bases lying between them. The CDR3 sequence is 14 residues long. CDR1 is MNHEY, CDR2 SVGAGI, per germline. CDR3 DNA: TGTGCCAGCAGTGCAATTACAAGGGGCTATGGCTACACCTTC. Amino acid sequence: CASSAITRGYGYTF.

The chain carries TRBV7-2 and TRBJ2-7; tentatively, D is TRBD2 (7 bases). In germline, CDR1 is SGHTA, CDR2 FQGNSA. V lost 1 base and J 2 bases, leaving 12 bases between the germline ends. This CDR3 has 15 residues. The CDR3 DNA reads TGTGCCAGCAGCTTAGGTGTAGGGGGGGCCTACGAGCAGTACTTC. Translated, it gives CASSLGVGGAYEQYF.

This chain links TRBV11-3 with TRBJ2-2, with 8 bases that match TRBD1. This CDR3 contains 15 residues. Trimming at V came to 6 bases and at J to 5 bases, leaving 8 bases not matched to a gene. Germline values: CDR1 SGHNT, CDR2 YENEEA. CDR3: CASRSGGAGTGELFF. CDR3 DNA sequence: TGTGCCAGCAGATCAGGGGGCGCCGGAACCGGGGAGCTGTTTTTT.

The V gene is TRBV6-1, the J gene TRBJ1-2; 7 bases are shared with TRBD1. The CDR3 length is 15 residues. J lost 4 bases, V lost 3 bases, and 8 bases had no gene match. CDR1 and CDR2 from the germline V gene are MNHNS and SASEGT. CDR3 region: CASSEEAGGSYGYTF. The CDR3 coding sequence is TGTGCCAGCAGTGAGGAGGCAGGGGGATCCTATGGCTACACCTTC.